These 2 T cell receptor beta chains share one sample of origin, sequenced in a study of neoadjuvant anti-PD-1 for oral cavity cancer. TCRdb's copy holds only in-frame clones and misses some; the assay was immunoSEQ multiplex PCR. In the table there are about 8,300 clones, about 53% of which are singletons. The specimen comprised tumor tissue, sampled before nivolumab (anti-PD-1) treatment. All receptors come from a person aged 40 to 85 with oral cavity squamous cell carcinoma.

The gene calls are TRBV6-5 and TRBJ2-1; D is uncertain. This CDR3 spans 13 amino acids. Germline lookup yields CDR1 MNHEY and CDR2 SVGAGI. V shed 2 bases and J shed 0 bases, with 2 bases lying between them. Here the CDR3 reads CASSYDSYNEQFF. For the CDR3, the DNA is TGTGCCAGCAGTTACGACTCCTACAATGAGCAGTTCTTC.

This clone occurred a few times. The V and J genes are TRBV6-4 and TRBJ2-2; no clear D. Trimming pared 1 base from V and 3 bases from J, leaving 3 bases between. The CDR3 loop spans 13 amino acids. Germline V gene sequence: CDR1 MRHNA, CDR2 SNTAGT. The CDR3 nucleotides are TGTGCCAGCAGTGACTGGGACACCGGGGAGCTGTTTTTT. The encoded protein is CASSDWDTGELFF.